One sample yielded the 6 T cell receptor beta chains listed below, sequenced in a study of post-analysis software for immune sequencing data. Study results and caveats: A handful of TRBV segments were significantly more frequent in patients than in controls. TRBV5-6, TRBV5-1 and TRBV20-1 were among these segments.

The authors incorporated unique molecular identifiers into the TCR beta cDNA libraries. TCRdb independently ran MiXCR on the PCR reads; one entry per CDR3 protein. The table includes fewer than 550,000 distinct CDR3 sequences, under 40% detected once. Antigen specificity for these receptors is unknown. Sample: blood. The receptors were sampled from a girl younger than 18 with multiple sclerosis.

CDR3 sequence: CASSYGRTADQKLFF. CDR3 DNA: TGTGCCAGCAGTTACGGCAGGACGGCGGACCAGAAGCTGTTTTTT. The rearrangement joins TRBV6-6 to TRBJ1-4; no reliable D call. With 2 bases removed from V and 14 bases from J, the gap between germline ends came to 21 bases. Germline CDR1 MNHNY, CDR2 SVGAGI (reference sequence). The CDR3 runs 15 residues.

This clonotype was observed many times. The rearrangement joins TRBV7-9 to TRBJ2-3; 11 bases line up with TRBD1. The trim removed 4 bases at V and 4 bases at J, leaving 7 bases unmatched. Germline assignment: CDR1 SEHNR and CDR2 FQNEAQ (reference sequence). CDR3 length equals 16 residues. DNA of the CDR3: TGTGCCAGCAGCTCGACCGGGACAGGGGGTTCAGATACGCAGTATTTT. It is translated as CASSSTGTGGSDTQYF.

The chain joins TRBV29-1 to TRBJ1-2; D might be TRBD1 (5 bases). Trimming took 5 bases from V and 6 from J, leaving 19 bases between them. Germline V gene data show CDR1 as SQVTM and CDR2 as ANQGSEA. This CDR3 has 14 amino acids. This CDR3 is CSVNGRGPIHGYTF. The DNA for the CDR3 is TGCAGCGTTAATGGACGGGGCCCTATCCATGGCTACACCTTC.

In DNA, the CDR3 is TGTGCCAGCAGCCCAGGGGGGACTAGCCTACAAGAGACCCAGTACTTC. Protein: CASSPGGTSLQETQYF. The chain combines TRBV7-6 with TRBJ2-5; 9 bases agree with TRBD2. CDR1 and CDR2 (germline): SGHVS, FNYEAQ. The CDR3 contains 16 residues. Trimming at V came to 5 bases and at J to 2 bases, leaving 9 bases not matched to a gene.

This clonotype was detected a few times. CDR3 loop: CSASWAGTGYEQYF. The CDR3 bases are TGCAGTGCTAGCTGGGCAGGGACGGGCTACGAGCAGTACTTC. This chain connects TRBV20-1 to TRBJ2-7, with D possibly called TRBD1 or TRBD2 (5 bases each). The V gene's germline CDR1 is DFQATT and CDR2 SNEGSKA (reference sequence). The ends were cut back, 3 bases at V and 3 bases at J, with 15 bases in the middle. The CDR3 contains 14 residues.

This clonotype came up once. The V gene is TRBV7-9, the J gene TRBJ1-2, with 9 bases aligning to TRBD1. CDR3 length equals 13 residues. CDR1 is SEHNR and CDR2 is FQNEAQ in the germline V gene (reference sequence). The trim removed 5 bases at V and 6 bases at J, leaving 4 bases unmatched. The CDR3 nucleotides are TGTGCCAGCAGCCAAGGACAGGGGAATGGCTACACCTTC. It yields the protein CASSQGQGNGYTF.